This TCR beta chain was captured in a study of T cells in Graves' hyperthyroidism and ophthalmopathy. This clonotype came up many times. Its antigen is not known. Study results and limitations: Model output signaled ophthalmopathy a median around 6.9 months ahead of onset. A model using 13 V-J features told ophthalmopathy apart from stable hyperthyroidism.

Using RNA transcripts as the source, TCR beta CDR3 regions were amplified. The study used the HTBI primer set for a first-round RT-PCR of the TCR CDR3. One entry per CDR3 protein, called by TCRdb with MiXCR from the multiplex PCR reads. The data contain around 290,000 distinct CDR3 sequences, 15% to 20% of them singletons. Sample: blood. The origin of this receptor is a woman aged 55-70 years with Graves' ophthalmopathy.

The CDR3 here is CASSSPPGNTEAFF. For the CDR3, the DNA is TGTGCCAGCAGCTCACCCCCTGGGAACACTGAAGCTTTCTTT. The chain has TRBV11-2 and TRBJ1-1; D call uncertain. V gave up 4 bases and J gave up 1 base, with 10 bases separating them. CDR1 and CDR2 from the germline V gene are SGHAT and FQNNGV. The CDR3 is made up of 14 amino acids. The full variable domain, completed using reference TRBV11-2 and TRBJ1-1, is EAGVAQSPRYKIIEKRQSVAFWCNPISGHATLYWYQQILGQGPKLLIQFQNNGVVDDSQLPKDRFSAERLKGVDSTLKIQPAKLEDSAVYLCASSSPPGNTEAFFGQGTRLTVV.